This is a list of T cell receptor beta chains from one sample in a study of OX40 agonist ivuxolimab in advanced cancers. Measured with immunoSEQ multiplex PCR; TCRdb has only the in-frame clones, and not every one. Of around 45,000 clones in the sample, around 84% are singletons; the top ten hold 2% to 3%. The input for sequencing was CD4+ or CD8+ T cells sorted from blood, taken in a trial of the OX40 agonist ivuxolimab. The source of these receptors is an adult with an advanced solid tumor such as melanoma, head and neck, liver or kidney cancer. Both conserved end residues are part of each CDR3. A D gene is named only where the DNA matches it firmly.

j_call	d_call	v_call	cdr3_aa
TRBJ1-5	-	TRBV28	CASSSPPGAGGPQHF
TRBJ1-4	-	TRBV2	CASSWTEADEKLFF
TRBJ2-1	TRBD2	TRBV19	CASSTLSGGYNEQFF
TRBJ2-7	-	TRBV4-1	CASSPLDGTPF
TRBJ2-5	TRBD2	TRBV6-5	CASSYTYSSGQETQYF
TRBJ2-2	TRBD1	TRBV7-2	CASSPLRDRDDGELFF
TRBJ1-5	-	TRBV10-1	CASTPFGLISNQPQHF
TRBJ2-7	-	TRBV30	CAWSVRGRLYEQYF
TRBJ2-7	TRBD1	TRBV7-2	CASSLWTGSSYGQYF
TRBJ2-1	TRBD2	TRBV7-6	CASSPARGGGYNEQFF
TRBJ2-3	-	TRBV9	CASSEMGDPTDTQYF
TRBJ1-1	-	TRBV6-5	CASSFGSSSPEAFF
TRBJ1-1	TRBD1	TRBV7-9	CASSLGMGLGQGAEAFF
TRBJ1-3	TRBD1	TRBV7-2	CASSPGTAGNTIYF
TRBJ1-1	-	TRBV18	CASSPPNRVMNTEAFF
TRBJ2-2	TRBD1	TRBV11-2	CASGQGANTGELFF
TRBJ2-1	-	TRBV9	CASSVQGIRLDEQFF
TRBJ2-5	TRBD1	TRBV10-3	CAIRDRGQEQYF
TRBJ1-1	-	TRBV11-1	CASSFSAGGTEAFF
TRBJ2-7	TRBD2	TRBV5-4	CASSSTGLAPYEQYF
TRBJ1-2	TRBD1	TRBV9	CASSATGEGGYTF
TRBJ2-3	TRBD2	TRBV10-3	CAIRPGGQTDTQYF
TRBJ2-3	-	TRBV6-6	CATLSGTDTQYF